The present entry profiles one TCR beta chain with its context. This specimen comes from a study of T cell changes during pregnancy in multiple sclerosis. The CDR3 loop spans 17 amino acids. Germline assignment: CDR1 SGHAT and CDR2 FQNNGV. Trimming stripped 7 bases from V and 2 bases from J, with 24 bases between. The data were produced by immunoSEQ multiplex PCR, yet TCRdb's version contains in-frame clones alone and is incomplete. The sample gives around 78,000 clones, roughly 91% of which show up once; around 0.7% is in the top ten. This chain joins TRBV11-2 and TRBJ2-7; D may be TRBD2 (6 bases). The TCR originated in a female donor in good health, enrolled as a control in a pregnancy study. This specimen consisted of peripheral blood, obtained in the third trimester of pregnancy. The CDR3 DNA follows: TGTGCCAGCACCTCCCAACTTCGGGCTAGCGTTACCTACGAGCAGTACTTC. Protein product: CASTSQLRASVTYEQYF.